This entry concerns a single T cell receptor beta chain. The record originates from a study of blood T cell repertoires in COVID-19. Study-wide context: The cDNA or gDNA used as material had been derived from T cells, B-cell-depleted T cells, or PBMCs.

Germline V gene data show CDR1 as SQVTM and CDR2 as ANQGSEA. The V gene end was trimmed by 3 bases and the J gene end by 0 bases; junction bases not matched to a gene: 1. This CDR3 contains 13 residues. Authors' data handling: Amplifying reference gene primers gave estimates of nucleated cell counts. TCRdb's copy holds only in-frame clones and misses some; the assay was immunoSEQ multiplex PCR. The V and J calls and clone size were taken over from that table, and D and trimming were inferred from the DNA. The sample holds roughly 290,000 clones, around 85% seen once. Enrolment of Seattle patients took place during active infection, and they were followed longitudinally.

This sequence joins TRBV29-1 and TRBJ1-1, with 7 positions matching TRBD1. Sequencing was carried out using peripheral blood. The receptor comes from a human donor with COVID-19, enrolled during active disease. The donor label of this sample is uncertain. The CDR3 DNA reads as TGCAGCGTTGACGACAGGGTGAACACTGAAGCTTTCTTT. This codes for CSVDDRVNTEAFF.